This T cell receptor (beta chain) derives from a study of blood T cell repertoires in COVID-19. Study-level background: The origin of the acute and convalescent COVID-19 samples was the United States, Italy and Spain. Sources were T cells, B-cell-depleted T cells, or PBMCs; the material itself was cDNA or gDNA.

Under the authors' procedure: Estimation of nucleated cell counts was performed using reference gene primer amplification. TCRdb keeps only in-frame clones here, not all; method: immunoSEQ multiplex PCR. The V and J calls and clone size come from that table; D and trimming were worked out from the DNA. This sample yields about 150,000 clones, of which approximately 80% are seen a single time; 9.8% belongs to the top ten. Unmatched junction bases numbered 1, after V lost 5 bases and J lost 5 bases. Per germline, CDR1 SGHTA and CDR2 FQGTGA. This CDR3 contains 14 residues. This rearrangement joins TRBV7-3 to TRBJ1-6; 9 positions agree with TRBD1. The sequence was obtained from a woman aged 45-60 years with acute or convalescent COVID-19. Sequencing was performed on peripheral blood. The CDR3 is CASSRTGDNSPLHF. The CDR3 DNA follows: TGTGCCAGCAGCCGGACAGGGGATAATTCACCCCTCCACTTT.